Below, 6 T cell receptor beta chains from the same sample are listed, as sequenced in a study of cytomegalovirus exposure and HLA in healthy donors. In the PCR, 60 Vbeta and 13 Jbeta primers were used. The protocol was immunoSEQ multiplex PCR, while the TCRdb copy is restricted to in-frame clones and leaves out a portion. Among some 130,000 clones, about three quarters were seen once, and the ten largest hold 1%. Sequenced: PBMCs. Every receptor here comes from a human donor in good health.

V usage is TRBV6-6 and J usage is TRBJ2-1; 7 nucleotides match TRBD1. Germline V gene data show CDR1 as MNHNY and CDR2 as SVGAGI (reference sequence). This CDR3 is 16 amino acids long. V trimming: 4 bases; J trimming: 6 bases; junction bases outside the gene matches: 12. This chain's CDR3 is CASSSPTQGSLNEQFF. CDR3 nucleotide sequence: TGTGCCAGCAGTTCCCCGACACAGGGGAGTCTCAATGAGCAGTTCTTC.

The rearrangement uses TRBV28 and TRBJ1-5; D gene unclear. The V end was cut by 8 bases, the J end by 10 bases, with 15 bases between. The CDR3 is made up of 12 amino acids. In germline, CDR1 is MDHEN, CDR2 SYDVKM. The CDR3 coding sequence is TGTGCCAGCGTTCCCTTACGCGGTCCCCAGCATTTT. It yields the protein CASVPLRGPQHF.

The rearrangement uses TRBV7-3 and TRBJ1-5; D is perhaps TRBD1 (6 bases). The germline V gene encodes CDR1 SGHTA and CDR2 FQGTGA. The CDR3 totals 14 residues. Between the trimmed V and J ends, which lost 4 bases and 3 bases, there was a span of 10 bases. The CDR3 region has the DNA TGTGCCAGCAGCTCACAGGGAAACAATCAGCCCCAGCATTTT. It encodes CASSSQGNNQPQHF.

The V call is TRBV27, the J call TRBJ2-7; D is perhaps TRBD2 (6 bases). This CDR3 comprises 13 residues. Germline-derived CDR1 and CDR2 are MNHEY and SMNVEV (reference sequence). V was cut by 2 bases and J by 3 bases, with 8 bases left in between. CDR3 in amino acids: CASSLPGGYEQYF. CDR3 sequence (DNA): TGTGCCAGCAGTTTACCCGGGGGCTACGAGCAGTACTTC.

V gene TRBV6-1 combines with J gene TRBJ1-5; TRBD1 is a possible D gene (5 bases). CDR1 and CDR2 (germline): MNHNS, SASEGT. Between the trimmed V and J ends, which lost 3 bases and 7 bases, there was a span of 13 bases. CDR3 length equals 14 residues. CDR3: CASSEGGIWQPQHF. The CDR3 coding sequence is TGTGCCAGCAGTGAGGGGGGGATCTGGCAGCCCCAGCATTTT.

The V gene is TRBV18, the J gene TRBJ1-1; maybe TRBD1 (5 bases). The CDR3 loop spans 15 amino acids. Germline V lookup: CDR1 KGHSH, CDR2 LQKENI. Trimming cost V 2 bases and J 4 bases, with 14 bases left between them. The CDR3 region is CASSPSTQGTTEAFF. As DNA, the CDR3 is TGTGCCAGCTCACCAAGTACCCAGGGTACCACTGAAGCTTTCTTT. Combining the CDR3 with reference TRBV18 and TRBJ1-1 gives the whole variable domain NAGVMQNPRHLVRRRGQEARLRCSPMKGHSHVYWYRQLPEEGLKFMVYLQKENIIDESGMPKERFSAEFPKEGPSILRIQQVVRGDSAAYFCASSPSTQGTTEAFFGQGTRLTVV.